This T cell receptor (beta chain) was sequenced for a study of blood T cell repertoires in COVID-19. Study-level background: Donors in the United States, Italy and Spain gave samples during acute or convalescent COVID-19.

Authors' data handling: Scientists estimated how many nucleated cells there were by amplifying reference gene primers. Repertoires were generated with immunoSEQ multiplex PCR, while TCRdb's copy carries only in-frame clones and drops some. Clonal size and the V and J genes are those of that table, whereas D and trimming came from the DNA. Of about 160,000 clones in the sample, around 82% were seen once. The source material was PBMCs or T cells enriched from blood (not recorded which). The clonotype originates from a man between 35 and 55 years old who had recovered from COVID-19.

CDR3 region: CASSYGRVSRDTQYF. The CDR3, as DNA: TGTGCCAGCAGTTACGGGCGGGTCTCGAGAGATACGCAGTATTTT. The chain joins TRBV6-2 or TRBV6-3 to TRBJ2-3; maybe TRBD2 (5 bases). From germline, CDR1 is MNHEY and CDR2 SVGEGT. V was pared by 2 bases and J by 5 bases, with 14 bases between. The CDR3 sequence is 15 residues long.